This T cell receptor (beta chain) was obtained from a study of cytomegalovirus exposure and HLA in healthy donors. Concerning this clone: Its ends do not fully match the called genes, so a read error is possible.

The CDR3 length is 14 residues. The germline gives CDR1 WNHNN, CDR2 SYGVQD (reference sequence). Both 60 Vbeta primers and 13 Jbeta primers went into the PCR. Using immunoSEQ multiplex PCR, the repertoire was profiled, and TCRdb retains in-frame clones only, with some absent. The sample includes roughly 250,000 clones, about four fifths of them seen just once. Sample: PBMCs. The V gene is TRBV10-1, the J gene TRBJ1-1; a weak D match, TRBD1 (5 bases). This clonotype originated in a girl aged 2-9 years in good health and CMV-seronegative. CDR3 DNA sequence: TGCGTCAGCAGTGCCGGACACGAAAACACTGAAGCTTTCTTT. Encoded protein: CVSSAGHENTEAFF.